This entry features one T cell receptor (beta chain) sequence. No antigen is known for it. The sample originates from a study of shared clonotypes between healthy human individuals. Broader study findings: Large depth notwithstanding, sorted-subset sequencing proved incomplete by rarefaction.

Between the trimmed V and J ends, which lost 7 bases and 4 bases, there was a span of 8 bases. The CDR3 sequence is 12 residues long. Germline-derived CDR1 and CDR2 are SGHAT and FQNNGV. Naive CD8 cells comprised CD45RO-negative, CCR7-positively selected cells, excluding terminally differentiated effector memory CD45RA+ cells. In the sorted-subset replicate PCRs, around 0.2 ug DNA, 25,000 to 35,000 T cell genomes, was used. TCRdb's table, derived via immunoSEQ multiplex PCR, lists solely in-frame clones and lacks some. The data contain about 650,000 clones, about 95% of them singletons. This chain joins TRBV11-2 and TRBJ2-1; D is uncertain. Specimen: naive CD8+ T cells sorted from blood. This receptor was taken from a woman in her 30s in good health. This chain's CDR3 is CASTRPYNEQFF. CDR3 nucleotide sequence: TGTGCCAGCACCCGGCCTTACAATGAGCAGTTCTTC.